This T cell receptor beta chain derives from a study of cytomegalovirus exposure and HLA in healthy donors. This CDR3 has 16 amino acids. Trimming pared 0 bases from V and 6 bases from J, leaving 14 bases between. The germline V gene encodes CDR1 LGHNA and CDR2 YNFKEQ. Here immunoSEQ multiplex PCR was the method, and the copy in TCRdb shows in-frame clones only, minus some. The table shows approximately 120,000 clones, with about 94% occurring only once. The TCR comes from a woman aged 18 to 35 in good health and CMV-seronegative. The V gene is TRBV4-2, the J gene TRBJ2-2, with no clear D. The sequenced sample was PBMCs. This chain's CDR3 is CASSQDASDYSGELFF. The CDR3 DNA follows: TGTGCCAGCAGCCAAGATGCTAGTGATTATTCCGGGGAGCTGTTTTTT.